This T cell receptor beta chain emerged from a study of blood T cell repertoires in COVID-19. In germline, CDR1 is LNHDA, CDR2 SQIVND (reference sequence). This CDR3 has 15 amino acids. V was pared by 6 bases and J by 5 bases, with 9 bases of the junction left unmatched. Sequencing used immunoSEQ multiplex PCR; TCRdb keeps in-frame clones, though not all of them. The sample lists 200,000 to 250,000 clones, around 84% seen once, with about 9.7% in the top ten. The TCR was taken from a man aged 45-65 years with active or convalescent COVID-19. This chain links TRBV19 with TRBJ2-1, with 8 nucleotides matching TRBD2. Sample: peripheral blood. The CDR3 is CASSPSGSGDNEQFF. The DNA for the CDR3 is TGTGCCAGTAGCCCCAGCGGGAGTGGCGACAATGAGCAGTTCTTC.